The TCR beta chain described here comes from a study of T cells expressing NK-cell markers. After re-calling the 5' RACE reads, TCRdb lists one entry per CDR3 protein, DNA absent. Recorded for this sample: some 150,000 distinct CDR3 sequences. The CDR3 covers 11 residues. Study results and caveats: In a handful of donors, dominant clonotypes made up about 28.3-65% of CD3+CD56-NKG2C+ cells.

As regards this clonotype: What it binds is unknown.

The chain recombines TRBV12-3 or TRBV12-4 with TRBJ1-1. The sequencing input was blood T cells: a sorted CD56 or NKG2C T cell subset, CD4+ or CD8+ T cells, or bulk PBMC T cells (not recorded which). This TCR came from a man between 18 and 35 years old in good health. The CDR3 protein is CASRSGYEAFF.